What follows describes a single T cell receptor beta chain. Germline CDR1 and CDR2: MDHEN and SYDVKM. The V gene lost 6 bases and the J gene lost 5 bases, with 17 bases spanning the gap. The length of the CDR3 is 14 residues. This record belongs to a study of blood T cell repertoires in COVID-19. Assay: immunoSEQ multiplex PCR; the TCRdb copy retains only in-frame clones and omits some. The profile shows 200,000 to 300,000 clones, 80% to 90% of them singletons. This chain links TRBV28 with TRBJ2-7, with a possible D match to TRBD1 (6 bases). This sequence was found in a man aged 25-45 years with active or convalescent COVID-19. Sequences were obtained from peripheral blood. CDR3: CASSTGQFNNEQYF. CDR3 in DNA: TGTGCCAGCAGCACCGGACAGTTTAACAACGAGCAGTACTTC.